This T cell receptor (beta chain) was recorded in a study of blood T cell repertoires in COVID-19. On the study more broadly: Samples taken during acute and convalescent COVID-19 were collected in the United States, Italy and Spain. T cells, B-cell-depleted T cells, or PBMCs supplied cDNA or gDNA.

In the authors' methods: Reference gene primer amplification in the assay estimated nucleated cell counts. Generated by immunoSEQ multiplex PCR, the TCRdb table keeps only in-frame clones and is missing some. That table gives V, J and clone size, and the DNA gave D and trimming. The data contain under 140,000 clones, roughly four fifths of them singletons. Germline CDR1 is SGHVS and CDR2 is FNYEAQ. V was pared by 2 bases and J by 4 bases, with 12 bases of the junction left unmatched. CDR3 length: 18 amino acids. The specimen was peripheral blood. This clonotype was obtained from a woman aged 60-75 years with acute or convalescent COVID-19. V is TRBV7-6 and J is TRBJ2-5; TRBD1 matches 11 bases. CDR3 loop: CASSLTPRGTGGVETQYF. The CDR3 DNA is TGTGCCAGCAGCTTAACACCCCGAGGGACAGGGGGGGTAGAGACCCAGTACTTC.